This T cell receptor (beta chain) comes out of a study of blood T cell repertoires in COVID-19. Study-level information: Whether acute or convalescent, the COVID-19 samples came from the United States, Italy and Spain. PBMCs, B-cell-depleted T cells, or T cells were the source of the cDNA or gDNA that made up the material.

The CDR3 length is 11 residues. How the authors handled the data: Estimates of nucleated cell counts were drawn from the amplification of reference gene primers. TCRdb's table, derived via immunoSEQ multiplex PCR, lists solely in-frame clones and lacks some. The V and J calls and clone size were taken over from that table, and D and trimming were inferred from the DNA. The sample lists 90,000 to 120,000 clones; more than 80% were seen once. The chain joins TRBV12-1 to TRBJ2-3; the table's D call, TRBD2, has no DNA check behind it. TRBV12-1 is a documented pseudogene. This TCR was recovered from a man between 35 and 55 years old with active or convalescent COVID-19. What was sequenced was peripheral blood. CDR3 amino acids: CASTPVDTQYF. The CDR3 DNA follows: TGTGCCAGCACCCCGGTTGATACGCAGTATTTT.